This TCR beta chain was recorded in a study of T cells in tuberculosis. CDR1 and CDR2 from the germline V gene are LGHNA and YSLEER. The CDR3 totals 17 residues. Between the trimmed V and J ends, which lost 0 bases and 6 bases, there was a span of 18 bases. This sample's time point: new active TB diagnosis, blood taken before or within 7 days of starting treatment. Each patient had positive sputum smear microscopy and/or positive culture. Only in-frame clones appear in the TCRdb table, and some are missing; sequencing was by immunoSEQ multiplex PCR. This table holds about 49,000 clones, 90% to 95% found once.

The sequence was obtained from an adult with tuberculosis. The chain employs TRBV4-3 and TRBJ2-1; D is perhaps TRBD2 (5 bases). The sequenced sample was PBMCs, obtained at tuberculosis diagnosis. The CDR3 DNA sequence: TGCGCCAGCAGCCAAGACGGGCCGGGGTGGTCAGTCAATGAGCAGTTCTTC. This codes for CASSQDGPGWSVNEQFF.